The clone carrying this T cell receptor (beta chain) appeared once. Its antigen is not known. The data derive from a study of blood T cells in healthy people across ages. Study observations and caveats: Percentage of naive T cells showed a strong correlation with TCR beta diversity.

The second PCR ran roughly 6 to 12 cycles with a sample-barcoded 5' primer and J-beta primers. TCRdb independently ran MiXCR on the 5' RACE reads; one entry per CDR3 protein. The top ten hold 28% of the sample, which has about 830,000 distinct CDR3 sequences, approximately 59% seen once. The individuals who served as donors were healthy Caucasians living in Russia, aged roughly 6 to 95. The CDR3 totals 14 residues. The V gene lost 6 bases and the J gene lost 2 bases, with 16 bases spanning the gap. CDR1 is SQVTM and CDR2 is ANQGSEA in the germline V gene. This sequence was found in a man aged 25-45 years in good health. Sequenced sample: blood. This sequence joins TRBV29-1 and TRBJ2-5; D uncertain. In nucleotides, the CDR3 is TGCAGCGTCTCCGTACGGGCGCCACAAGAGACCCAGTACTTC. Amino acids: CSVSVRAPQETQYF.